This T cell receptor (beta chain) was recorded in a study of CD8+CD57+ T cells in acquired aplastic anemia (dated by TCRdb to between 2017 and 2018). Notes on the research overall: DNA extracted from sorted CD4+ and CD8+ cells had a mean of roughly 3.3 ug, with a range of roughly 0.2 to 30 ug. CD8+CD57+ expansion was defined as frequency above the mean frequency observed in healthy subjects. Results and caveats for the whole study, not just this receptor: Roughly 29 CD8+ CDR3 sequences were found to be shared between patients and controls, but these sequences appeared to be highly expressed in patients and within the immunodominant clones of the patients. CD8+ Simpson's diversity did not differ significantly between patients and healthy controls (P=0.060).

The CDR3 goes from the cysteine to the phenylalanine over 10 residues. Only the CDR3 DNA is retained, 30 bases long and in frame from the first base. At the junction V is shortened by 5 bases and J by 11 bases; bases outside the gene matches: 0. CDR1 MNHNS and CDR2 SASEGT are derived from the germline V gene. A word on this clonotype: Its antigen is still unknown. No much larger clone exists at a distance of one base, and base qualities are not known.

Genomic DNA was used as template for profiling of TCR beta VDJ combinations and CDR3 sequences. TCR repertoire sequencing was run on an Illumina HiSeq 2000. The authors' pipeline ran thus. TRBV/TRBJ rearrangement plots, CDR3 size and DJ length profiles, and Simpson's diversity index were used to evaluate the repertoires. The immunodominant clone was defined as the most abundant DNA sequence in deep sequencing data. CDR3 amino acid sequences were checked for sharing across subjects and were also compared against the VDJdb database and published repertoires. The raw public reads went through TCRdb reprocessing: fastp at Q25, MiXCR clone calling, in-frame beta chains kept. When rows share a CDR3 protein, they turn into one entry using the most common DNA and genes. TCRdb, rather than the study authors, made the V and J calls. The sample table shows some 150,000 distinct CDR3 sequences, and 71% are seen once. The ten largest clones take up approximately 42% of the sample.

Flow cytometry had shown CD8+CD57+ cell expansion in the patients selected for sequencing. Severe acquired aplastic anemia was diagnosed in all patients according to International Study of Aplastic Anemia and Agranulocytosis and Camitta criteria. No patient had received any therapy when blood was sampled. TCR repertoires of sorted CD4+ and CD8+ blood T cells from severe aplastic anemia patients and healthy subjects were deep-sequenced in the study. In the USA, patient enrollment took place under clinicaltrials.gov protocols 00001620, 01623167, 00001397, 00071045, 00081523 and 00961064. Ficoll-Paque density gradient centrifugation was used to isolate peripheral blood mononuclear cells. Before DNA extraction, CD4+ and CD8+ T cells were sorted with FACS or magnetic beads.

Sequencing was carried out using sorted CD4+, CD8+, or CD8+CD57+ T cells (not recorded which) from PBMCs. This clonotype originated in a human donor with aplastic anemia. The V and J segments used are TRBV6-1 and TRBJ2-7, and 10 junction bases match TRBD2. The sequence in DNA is TGTGCCAGCAGTACTAGCGGGGAGTACTTC. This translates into CASSTSGEYF.